The subject of this entry is one T cell receptor beta chain. This entry is derived from a study of shared clonotypes between healthy human individuals. This table comes from immunoSEQ multiplex PCR, and its TCRdb copy is limited to in-frame clones, with some not included. The sample includes under 600,000 clones, around 97% of them seen just once. Trimming cost V 4 bases and J 0 bases, with 26 bases left between them. The CDR3 extends over 20 amino acids. Germline V gene sequence: CDR1 SGHVS, CDR2 FNYEAQ. The genes are TRBV7-6 and TRBJ2-3; weak D call: TRBD1 (6 bases). The TCR originated in a woman in her 30s in good health. Specimen: naive CD4+ T cells sorted from blood. The subset here: CD45RA+ positively selected. The CDR3: CASSSPPAGAVIYSTDTQYF. CDR3 DNA: TGTGCCAGCAGCTCCCCCCCGGCAGGGGCCGTGATCTATAGCACAGATACGCAGTATTTT.